In its sample, the clone carrying this TCR beta chain was seen a few times. Its antigen is still unknown. The sample comes from a study of T cell repertoires in cytomegalovirus infection. In the study overall: CMV infection and matching HLA type were both indicated by public TCR beta signatures.

Study results and limitations: In two of eight donors, the top clonotype was HLA-C-restricted CMV-specific. Based on cumulative public TCR beta family frequency, carriers of CMV plus the relevant HLA were identified.

From the reads, TCRdb called clonotypes with MiXCR, one entry per CDR3 protein. The sample has about 700,000 distinct CDR3 sequences, around 35% seen once; the top ten hold about 20%. Germline loops: CDR1 LNHDA, CDR2 SQIVND (reference sequence). Germline trimming cut 6 bases from V and 2 bases from J; bases unmatched to any gene: 11. CDR3 length equals 16 residues. The chain is built from TRBV19 and TRBJ2-3; TRBD2 matches 7 bases. The clonotype was recovered from a human donor in good health (CMV status not recorded). Some clones in this sample may be carry-over from other donors' samples. The sample in question was cultured PBMCs, obtained from culture after CMV antigen stimulation. CDR3 DNA: TGTGCCAGTAGCCCCAAGGTACTAGCGACCACAGATACGCAGTATTTT. Translation: CASSPKVLATTDTQYF.